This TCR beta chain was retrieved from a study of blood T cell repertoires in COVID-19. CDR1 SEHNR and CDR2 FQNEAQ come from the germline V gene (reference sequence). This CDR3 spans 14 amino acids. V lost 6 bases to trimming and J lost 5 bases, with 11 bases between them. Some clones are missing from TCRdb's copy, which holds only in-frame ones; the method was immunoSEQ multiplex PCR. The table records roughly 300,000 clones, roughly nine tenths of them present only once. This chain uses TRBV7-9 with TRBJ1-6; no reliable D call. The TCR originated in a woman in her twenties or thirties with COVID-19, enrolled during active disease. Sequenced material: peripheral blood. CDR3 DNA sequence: TGTGCCAGCAGGGAGCTGCCCGATAATTCACCCCTCCACTTT. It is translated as CASRELPDNSPLHF.